This paragraph covers one T cell receptor (beta chain) sequence. The antigen is not known. The V gene's germline CDR1 is SGHTA and CDR2 FQGNSA. V dropped 5 bases and J dropped 5; count of bases not matched to a gene: 10. CDR3 length: 15 amino acids. This specimen comes from a study of T cell responses to AZD1222 COVID-19 vaccine. The study, taken as a whole, reports: When two AZD1222 doses had been given, Spike-specific TCR breadth and depth rose. Regions 160-218 and 743-854 held dominance among vaccine-associated CD4 TCRs, which spanned spike. Only a handful of AZD1222 recipients tested seropositive at baseline. Every sample of the repertoires postdated the peak T cell response.

TCRdb's copy holds only in-frame clones and misses some; the assay was immunoSEQ multiplex PCR. The table includes approximately 100,000 clones, approximately 89% detected once. The sample in question was peripheral blood, obtained on day 0 of AZD1222 vaccination. V usage is TRBV7-2 and J usage is TRBJ2-5, with TRBD1 matching 8 bases. The receptor was isolated from an adult in good health. CDR3 DNA sequence: TGTGCCAGCAGCCCCCGGACAGGGTTCGGGGAGACCCAGTACTTC. Amino acid sequence: CASSPRTGFGETQYF.